This T cell receptor (beta chain) was sequenced in a study of response to subunit inactivated influenza vaccine. TCRdb re-analysed the RT-PCR reads in MiXCR, keeping a single row per CDR3 protein. The sample gives over 800,000 distinct CDR3 sequences, about 20% of which show up once; roughly 10% is in the top ten. The junction had 2 bases not matched to a gene; V was cut back by 3 bases and J by 4 bases. Germline V CDR1 and CDR2: SGHTA, FQGNSA. There are 16 residues in the CDR3. The J gene is TRBJ2-2, the V gene TRBV7-2; 13 bases match TRBD2. This TCR came from a man aged 50 or older who received an inactivated influenza vaccine. The sample was PBMCs from blood, taken less than 6 days after vaccination. The CDR3 coding sequence is TGTGCCAGCAGCTTGACTAGCGGGGGGACCACCGGGGAGCTGTTTTTT. Its translation: CASSLTSGGTTGELFF.